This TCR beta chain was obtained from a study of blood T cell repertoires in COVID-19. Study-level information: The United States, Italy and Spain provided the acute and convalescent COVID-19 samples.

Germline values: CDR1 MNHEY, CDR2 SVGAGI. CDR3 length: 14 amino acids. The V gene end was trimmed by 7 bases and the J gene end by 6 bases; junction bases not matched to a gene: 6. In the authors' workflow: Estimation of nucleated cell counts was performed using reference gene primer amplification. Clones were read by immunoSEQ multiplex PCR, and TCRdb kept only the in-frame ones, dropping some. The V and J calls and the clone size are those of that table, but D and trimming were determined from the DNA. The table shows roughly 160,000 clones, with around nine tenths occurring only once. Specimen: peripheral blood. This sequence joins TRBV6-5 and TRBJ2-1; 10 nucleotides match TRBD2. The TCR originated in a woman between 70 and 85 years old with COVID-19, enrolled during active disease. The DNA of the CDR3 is TGTGCCAGCACCGGACTAGCGGCCTCCAATGAGCAGTTCTTC. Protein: CASTGLAASNEQFF.